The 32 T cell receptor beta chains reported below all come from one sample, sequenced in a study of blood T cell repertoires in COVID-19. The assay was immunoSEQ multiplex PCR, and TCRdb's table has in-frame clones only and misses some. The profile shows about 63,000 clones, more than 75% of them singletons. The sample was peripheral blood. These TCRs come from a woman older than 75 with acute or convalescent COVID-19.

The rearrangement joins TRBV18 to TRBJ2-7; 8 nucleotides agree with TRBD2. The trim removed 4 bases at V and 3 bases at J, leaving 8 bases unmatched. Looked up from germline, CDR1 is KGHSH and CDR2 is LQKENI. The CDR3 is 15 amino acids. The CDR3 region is CASSRSSGSLYEQYF. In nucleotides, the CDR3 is TGTGCCAGCTCACGTTCCAGCGGGAGTCTCTACGAGCAGTACTTC.

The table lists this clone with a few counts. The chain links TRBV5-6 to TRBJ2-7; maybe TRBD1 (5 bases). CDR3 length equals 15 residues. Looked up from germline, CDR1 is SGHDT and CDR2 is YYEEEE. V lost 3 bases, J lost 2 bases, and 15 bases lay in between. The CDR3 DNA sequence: TGTGCCAGCAGCTCCTACGCATGGACACCCTACGAGCAGTACTTC. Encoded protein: CASSSYAWTPYEQYF.

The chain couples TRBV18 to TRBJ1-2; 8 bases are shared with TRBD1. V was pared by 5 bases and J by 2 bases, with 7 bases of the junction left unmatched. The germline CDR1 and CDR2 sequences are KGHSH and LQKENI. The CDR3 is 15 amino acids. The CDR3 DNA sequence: TGTGCCAGCTCAGAAGGACAGGGTTCCAACTATGGCTACACCTTC. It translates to CASSEGQGSNYGYTF.

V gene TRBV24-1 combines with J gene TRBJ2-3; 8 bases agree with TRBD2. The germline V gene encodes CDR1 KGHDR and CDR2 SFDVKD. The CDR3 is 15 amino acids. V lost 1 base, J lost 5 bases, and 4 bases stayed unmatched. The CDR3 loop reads CATSDFTGGGDTQYF. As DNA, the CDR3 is TGTGCCACCAGTGATTTTACGGGAGGGGGAGATACGCAGTATTTT.

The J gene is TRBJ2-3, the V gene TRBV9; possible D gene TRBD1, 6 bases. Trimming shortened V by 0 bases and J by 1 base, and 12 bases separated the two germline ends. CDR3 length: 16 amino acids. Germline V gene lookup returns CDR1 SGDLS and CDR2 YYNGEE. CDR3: CASSVAPGAGTDTQYF. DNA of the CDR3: TGTGCCAGCAGCGTAGCCCCAGGGGCCGGCACAGATACGCAGTATTTT.

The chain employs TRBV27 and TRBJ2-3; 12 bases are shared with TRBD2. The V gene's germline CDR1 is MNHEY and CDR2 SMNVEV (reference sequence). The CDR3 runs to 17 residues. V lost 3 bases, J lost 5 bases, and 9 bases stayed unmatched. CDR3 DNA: TGTGCCAGCAGTTTCGGGCTAGCGGGAGGGCCTGGAGATACGCAGTATTTT. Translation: CASSFGLAGGPGDTQYF.

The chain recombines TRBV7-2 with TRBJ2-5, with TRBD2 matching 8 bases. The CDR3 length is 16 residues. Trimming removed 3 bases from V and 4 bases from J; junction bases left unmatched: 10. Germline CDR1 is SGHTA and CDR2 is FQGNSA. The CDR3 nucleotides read TGTGCCAGCAGCTTCAACGGGAGGGCCATAGGAGAGACCCAGTACTTC. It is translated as CASSFNGRAIGETQYF.

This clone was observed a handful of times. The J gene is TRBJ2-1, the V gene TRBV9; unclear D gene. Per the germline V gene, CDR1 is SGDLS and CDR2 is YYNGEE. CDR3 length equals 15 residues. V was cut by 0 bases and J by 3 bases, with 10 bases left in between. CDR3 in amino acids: CASSVGLANYNEQFF. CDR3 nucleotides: TGTGCCAGCAGCGTAGGGTTGGCCAACTACAATGAGCAGTTCTTC. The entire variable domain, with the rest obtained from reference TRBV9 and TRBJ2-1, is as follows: DSGVTQTPKHLITATGQRVTLRCSPRSGDLSVYWYQQSLDQGLQFLIQYYNGEERAKGNILERFSAQQFPDLHSELNLSSLELGDSALYFCASSVGLANYNEQFFGPGTRLTVL.

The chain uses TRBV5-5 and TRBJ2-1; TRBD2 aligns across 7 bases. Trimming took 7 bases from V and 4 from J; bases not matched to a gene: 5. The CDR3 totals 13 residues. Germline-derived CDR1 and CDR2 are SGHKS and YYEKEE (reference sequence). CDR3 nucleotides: TGTGCCAGCGCGGGAGAGGGTTACAATGAGCAGTTCTTC. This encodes CASAGEGYNEQFF.

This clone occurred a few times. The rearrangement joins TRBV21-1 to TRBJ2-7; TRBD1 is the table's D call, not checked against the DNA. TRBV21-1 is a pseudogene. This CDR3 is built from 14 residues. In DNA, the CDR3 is TGTGCCAGCACTAGGACAGGAGACTCCTACGAGCAGTACTTC. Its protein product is CASTRTGDSYEQYF.

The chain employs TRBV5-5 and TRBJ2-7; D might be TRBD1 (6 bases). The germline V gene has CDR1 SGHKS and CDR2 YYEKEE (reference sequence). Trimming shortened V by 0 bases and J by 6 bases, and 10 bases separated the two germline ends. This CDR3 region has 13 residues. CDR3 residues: CASSLVVGGEQYF. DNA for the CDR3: TGTGCCAGCAGCTTGGTCGTAGGGGGCGAGCAGTACTTC.

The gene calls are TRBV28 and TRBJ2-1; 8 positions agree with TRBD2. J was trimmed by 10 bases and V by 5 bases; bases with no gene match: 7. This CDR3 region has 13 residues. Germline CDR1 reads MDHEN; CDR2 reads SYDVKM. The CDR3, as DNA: TGTGCCAGCAGTAGCGGGAGTGTAGGGGAGCAGTTCTTC. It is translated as CASSSGSVGEQFF.

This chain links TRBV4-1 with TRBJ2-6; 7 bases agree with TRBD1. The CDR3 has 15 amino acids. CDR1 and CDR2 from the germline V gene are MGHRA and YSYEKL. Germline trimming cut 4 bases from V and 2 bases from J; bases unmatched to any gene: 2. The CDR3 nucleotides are TGCGCCAGCAGCCCTGACAGGGCTGGGGCCAACGTCCTGACTTTC. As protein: CASSPDRAGANVLTF.

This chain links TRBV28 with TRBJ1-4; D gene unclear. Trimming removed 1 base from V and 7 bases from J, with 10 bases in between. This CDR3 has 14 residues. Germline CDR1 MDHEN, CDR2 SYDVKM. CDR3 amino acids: CASSLSAPGEKLFF. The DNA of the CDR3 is TGTGCCAGCAGTTTATCCGCCCCGGGTGAAAAACTGTTTTTT.

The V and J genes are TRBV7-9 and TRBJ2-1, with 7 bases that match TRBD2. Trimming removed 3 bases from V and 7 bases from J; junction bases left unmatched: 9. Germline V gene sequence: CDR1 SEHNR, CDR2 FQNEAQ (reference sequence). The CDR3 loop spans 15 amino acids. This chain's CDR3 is CASSLEWEGRNEQFF. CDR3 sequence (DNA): TGTGCCAGCAGCTTGGAGTGGGAGGGCCGGAATGAGCAGTTCTTC.

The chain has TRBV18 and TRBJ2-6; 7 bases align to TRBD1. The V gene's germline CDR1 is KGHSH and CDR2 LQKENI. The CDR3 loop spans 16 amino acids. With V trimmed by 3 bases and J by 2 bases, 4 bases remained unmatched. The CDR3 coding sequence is TGTGCCAGCTCACCGGCAGGGGGAGCTGGGGCCAACGTCCTGACTTTC. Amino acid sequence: CASSPAGGAGANVLTF.

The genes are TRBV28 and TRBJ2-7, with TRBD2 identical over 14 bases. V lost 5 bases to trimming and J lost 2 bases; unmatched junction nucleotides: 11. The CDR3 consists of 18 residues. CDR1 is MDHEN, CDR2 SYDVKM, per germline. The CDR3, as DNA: TGTGCCAGCAGTGCGCCGGGACTAGCGGGAGCCCGAGCCTACGAGCAGTACTTC. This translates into CASSAPGLAGARAYEQYF. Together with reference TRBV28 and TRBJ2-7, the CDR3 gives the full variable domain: DVKVTQSSRYLVKRTGEKVFLECVQDMDHENMFWYRQDPGLGLRLIYFSYDVKMKEKGDIPEGYSVSREKKERFSLILESASTNQTSMYLCASSAPGLAGARAYEQYFGPGTRLTVT.

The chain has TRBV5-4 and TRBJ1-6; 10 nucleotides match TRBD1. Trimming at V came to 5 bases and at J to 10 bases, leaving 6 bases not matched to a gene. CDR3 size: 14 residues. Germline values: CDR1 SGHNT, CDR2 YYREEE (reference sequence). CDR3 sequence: CASRGDRGSSPLHF. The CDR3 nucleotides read TGTGCCAGCAGAGGGGACAGGGGAAGCTCACCCCTCCACTTT.

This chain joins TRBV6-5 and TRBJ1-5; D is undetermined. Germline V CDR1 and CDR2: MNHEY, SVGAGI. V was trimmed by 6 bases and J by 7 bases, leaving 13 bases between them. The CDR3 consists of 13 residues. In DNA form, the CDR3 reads TGTGCCAGCAGCCGGGTCAGAGAGCAGCCCCAGCATTTT. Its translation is CASSRVREQPQHF.

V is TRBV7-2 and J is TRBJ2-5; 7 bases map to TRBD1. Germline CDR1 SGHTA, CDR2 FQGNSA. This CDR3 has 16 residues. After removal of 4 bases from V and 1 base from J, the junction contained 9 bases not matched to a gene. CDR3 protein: CASSYSPGGTQETQYF. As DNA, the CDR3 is TGTGCCAGCAGCTACTCCCCAGGGGGTACCCAAGAGACCCAGTACTTC.

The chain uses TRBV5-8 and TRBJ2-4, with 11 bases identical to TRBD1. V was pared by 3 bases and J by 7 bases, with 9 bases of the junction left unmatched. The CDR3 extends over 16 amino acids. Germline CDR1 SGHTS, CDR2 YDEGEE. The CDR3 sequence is CASSSFGTGGYNIQYF. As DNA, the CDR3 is TGTGCCAGCAGCTCCTTCGGGACAGGGGGATACAACATTCAGTACTTC.

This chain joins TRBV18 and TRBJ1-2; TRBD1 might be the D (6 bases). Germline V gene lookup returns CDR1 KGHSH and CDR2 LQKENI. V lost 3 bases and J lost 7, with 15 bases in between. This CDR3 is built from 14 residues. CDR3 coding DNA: TGTGCCAGCTCACCGGATTTGGACAGTACTGGCTACACCTTC. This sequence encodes CASSPDLDSTGYTF.

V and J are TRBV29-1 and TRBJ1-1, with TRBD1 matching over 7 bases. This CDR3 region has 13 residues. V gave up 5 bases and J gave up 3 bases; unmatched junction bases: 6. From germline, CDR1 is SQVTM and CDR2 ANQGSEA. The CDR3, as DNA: TGCAGCGTTCTTGTTCAGGGGGACACTGAAGCTTTCTTT. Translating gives CSVLVQGDTEAFF.

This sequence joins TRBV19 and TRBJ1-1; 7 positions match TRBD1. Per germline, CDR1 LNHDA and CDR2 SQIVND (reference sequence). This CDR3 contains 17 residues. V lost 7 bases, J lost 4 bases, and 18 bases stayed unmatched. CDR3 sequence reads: CASTKGAGGILATEAFF. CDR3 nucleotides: TGTGCCAGTACCAAAGGCGCAGGGGGGATCTTGGCCACTGAAGCTTTCTTT.

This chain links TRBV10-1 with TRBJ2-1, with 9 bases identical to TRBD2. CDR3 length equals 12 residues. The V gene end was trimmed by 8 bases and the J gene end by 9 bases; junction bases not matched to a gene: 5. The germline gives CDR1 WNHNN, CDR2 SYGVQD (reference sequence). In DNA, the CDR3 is TGCGCCAGCGGTAGCGGGAGTTCTGAGCAGTTCTTC. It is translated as CASGSGSSEQFF.

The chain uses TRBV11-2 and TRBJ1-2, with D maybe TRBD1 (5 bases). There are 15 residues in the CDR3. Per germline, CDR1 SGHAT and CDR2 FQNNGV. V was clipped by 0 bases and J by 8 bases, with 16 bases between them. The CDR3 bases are TGTGCCAGCAGCTTAGATGGAACACGGGGGGTCGGCTACACCTTC. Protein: CASSLDGTRGVGYTF.

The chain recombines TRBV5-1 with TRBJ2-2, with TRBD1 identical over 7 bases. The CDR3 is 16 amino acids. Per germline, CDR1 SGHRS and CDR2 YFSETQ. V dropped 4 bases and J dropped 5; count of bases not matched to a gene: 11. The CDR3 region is CASSVQTGSGTGELFF. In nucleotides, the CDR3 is TGCGCCAGCAGCGTTCAGACAGGGTCGGGAACCGGGGAGCTGTTTTTT.

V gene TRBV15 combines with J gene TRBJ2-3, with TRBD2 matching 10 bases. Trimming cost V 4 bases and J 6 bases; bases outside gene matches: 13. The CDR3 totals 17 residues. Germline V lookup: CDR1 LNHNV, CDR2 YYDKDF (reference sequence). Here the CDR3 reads CATSISGSGGGGDTQYF. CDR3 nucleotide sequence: TGTGCCACCAGCATTAGCGGGAGCGGGGGGGGCGGGGATACGCAGTATTTT.

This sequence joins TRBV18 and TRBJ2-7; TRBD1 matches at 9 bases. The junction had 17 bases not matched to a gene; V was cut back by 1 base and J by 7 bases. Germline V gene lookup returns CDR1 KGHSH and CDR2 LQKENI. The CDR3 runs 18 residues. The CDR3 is CASSPRAPTGGEYEEQYF. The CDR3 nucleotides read TGTGCCAGCTCACCACGGGCCCCGACAGGGGGGGAATACGAGGAGCAGTACTTC.

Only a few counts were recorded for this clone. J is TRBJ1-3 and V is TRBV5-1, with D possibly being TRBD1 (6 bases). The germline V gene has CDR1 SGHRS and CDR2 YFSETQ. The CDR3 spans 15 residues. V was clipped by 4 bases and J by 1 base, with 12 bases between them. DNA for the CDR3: TGCGCCAGCAGCCTCAATGACAGGTCTGGAAACACCATATATTTT. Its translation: CASSLNDRSGNTIYF.

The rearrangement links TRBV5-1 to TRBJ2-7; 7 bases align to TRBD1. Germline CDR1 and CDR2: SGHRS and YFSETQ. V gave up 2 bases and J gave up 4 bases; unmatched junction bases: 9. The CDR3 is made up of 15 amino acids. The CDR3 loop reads CASSFKSARGYEQYF. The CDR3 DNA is TGCGCCAGCAGCTTCAAGTCGGCCAGGGGGTACGAGCAGTACTTC.

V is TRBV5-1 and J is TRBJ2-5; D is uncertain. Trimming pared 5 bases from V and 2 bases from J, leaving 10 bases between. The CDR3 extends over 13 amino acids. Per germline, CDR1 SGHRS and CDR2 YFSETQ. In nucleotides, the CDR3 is TGCGCCAGCAGATCACTGCCTCAAGAGACCCAGTACTTC. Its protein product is CASRSLPQETQYF.